This entry lists 5 T cell receptor beta chains sequenced from one sample in a study of identical twins. MiXCR was run by TCRdb on the 5' RACE reads, yielding one entry per CDR3 protein. The data hold approximately 700,000 distinct CDR3 sequences, with about 20% observed a single time. These records were also assigned to another study, of T cells expressing NK-cell markers.

Sequenced material: PBMCs. These receptor sequences come from a young woman in good health.

The gene calls are TRBV7-2 and TRBJ2-1; D possibly corresponds to TRBD1 (5 bases). CDR1 SGHTA and CDR2 FQGNSA come from the germline V gene. Trimming stripped 8 bases from V and 0 bases from J, with 8 bases between. This CDR3 has 13 amino acids. DNA of the CDR3: TGTGCCAGCGGGGCGAGCTCCTACAATGAGCAGTTCTTC. It codes for CASGASSYNEQFF.

This chain connects TRBV9 to TRBJ2-2, with D hard to call. The CDR3 consists of 15 residues. Looked up from germline, CDR1 is SGDLS and CDR2 is YYNGEE. Trimming took off 3 bases at V and 1 base at J, with 10 bases between the two ends. The DNA for the CDR3 is TGTGCCAGCAGCGAAATTACTGAGAACACCGGGGAGCTGTTTTTT. Translated, it gives CASSEITENTGELFF.

The rearrangement joins TRBV7-3 to TRBJ2-7; D gene ambiguous. Germline assignment: CDR1 SGHTA and CDR2 FQGTGA. CDR3 size: 13 residues. The germline V and J ends were trimmed by 5 bases and 1 base, with 9 bases remaining between them. CDR3 loop: CASSPDLSYEQYF. The CDR3 region has the DNA TGTGCCAGCAGCCCGGACCTATCCTACGAGCAGTACTTC.

This clonotype was counted many times. This chain joins TRBV2 and TRBJ1-5; TRBD1 aligns across 8 bases. The length of the CDR3 is 13 residues. V shed 5 bases, J shed 7 bases, and the junction held 4 bases outside the gene matches. Germline V CDR1 and CDR2: SNHLY, FYNNEI. The CDR3 protein is CASSPGTGQPQHF. In nucleotides, the CDR3 is TGTGCCAGCAGTCCCGGGACAGGACAGCCCCAGCATTTT.

This clonotype turned up a few times. The chain has TRBV29-1 and TRBJ2-2, with D perhaps TRBD1 or TRBD2 (5 bases each). CDR1 is SQVTM, CDR2 ANQGSEA, per germline. The CDR3 sequence is 12 residues long. V gave up 2 bases and J gave up 6 bases, with 7 bases separating them. CDR3 sequence reads: CSVESGPGELFF. CDR3 sequence (DNA): TGCAGCGTTGAATCGGGGCCCGGGGAGCTGTTTTTT.